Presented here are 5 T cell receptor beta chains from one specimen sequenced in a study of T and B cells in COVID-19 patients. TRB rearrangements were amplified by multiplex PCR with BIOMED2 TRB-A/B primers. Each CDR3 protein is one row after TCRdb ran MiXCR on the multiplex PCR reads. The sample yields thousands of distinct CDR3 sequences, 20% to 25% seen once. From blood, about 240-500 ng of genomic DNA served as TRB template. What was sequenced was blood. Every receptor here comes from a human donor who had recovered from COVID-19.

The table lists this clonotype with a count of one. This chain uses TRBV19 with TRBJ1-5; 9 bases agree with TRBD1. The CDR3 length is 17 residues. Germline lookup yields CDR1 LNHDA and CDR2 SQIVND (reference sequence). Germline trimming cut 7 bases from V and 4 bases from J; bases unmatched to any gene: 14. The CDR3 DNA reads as TGTGCCAGTACCTCCGGGTGGGGACAGGGCTTTAATCAGCCCCAGCATTTT. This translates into CASTSGWGQGFNQPQHF.

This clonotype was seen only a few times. The CDR3 region has the DNA TGTGCCACCAGGAGGACGACTAGCGGGGACCGGTACCAAGAGACCCAGTACTTC. Translated: CATRRTTSGDRYQETQYF. The J gene is TRBJ2-5, the V gene TRBV24-1; 11 positions match TRBD2. CDR3 length equals 18 residues. V was pared by 7 bases and J by 0 bases, with 12 bases of the junction left unmatched. Germline CDR1 KGHDR, CDR2 SFDVKD.

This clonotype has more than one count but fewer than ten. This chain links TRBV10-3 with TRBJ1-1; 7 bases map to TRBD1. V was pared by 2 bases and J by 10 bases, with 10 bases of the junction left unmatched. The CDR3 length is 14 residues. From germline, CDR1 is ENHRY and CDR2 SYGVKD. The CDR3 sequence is CAISEAPDRSGAFF. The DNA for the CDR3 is TGTGCCATCAGTGAGGCCCCGGACAGGTCAGGAGCTTTCTTT.

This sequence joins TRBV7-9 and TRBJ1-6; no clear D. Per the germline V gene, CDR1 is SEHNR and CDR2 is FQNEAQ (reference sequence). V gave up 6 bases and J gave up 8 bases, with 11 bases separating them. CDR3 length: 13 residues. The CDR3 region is CASRRADDSPLHF. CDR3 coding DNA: TGTGCCAGCAGGAGGGCGGACGATTCACCCCTCCACTTT.

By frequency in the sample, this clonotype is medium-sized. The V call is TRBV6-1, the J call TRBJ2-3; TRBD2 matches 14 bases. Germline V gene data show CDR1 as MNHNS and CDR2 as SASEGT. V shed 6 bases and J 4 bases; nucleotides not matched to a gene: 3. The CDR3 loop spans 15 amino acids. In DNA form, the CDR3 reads TGTGCCAGCAGCGTGACTAGCGGGGGGGCAGATACGCAGTATTTT. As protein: CASSVTSGGADTQYF.